The rows below give T cell receptor beta chains drawn from one sample of a study of blood T cell repertoires in COVID-19. Generated by immunoSEQ multiplex PCR, the TCRdb table keeps only in-frame clones and is missing some. This sample has roughly 250,000 clones, with about four fifths found just once. Material: peripheral blood. The receptors derive from a woman aged 40-49 years who had recovered from COVID-19. Both conserved end residues are part of each CDR3. Fields, in order: V gene, CDR3 protein.

TRBV10-2 CASSELRTAYEQYF
TRBV5-1 CASTLAGTAYNEQFF
TRBV7-9 CASSLLGTGGADTQYF
TRBV4-2 CASSQWAGNSNQPQHF
TRBV18 CASLQGRVEQFF
TRBV4-2 CASSQVSSGDTFF
TRBV5-1 CASRARGGGTDTQYF
TRBV30 CAWSVQGRGANVLTF
TRBV29-1 CSVGLRGGQETQYF
TRBV15 CATSRPIAGGLDTQYF
TRBV6-4 CASSAHSFGQGFTGELFF
TRBV9 CASGQAQNGPLHF
TRBV2 CASKGLADLNEQFF
TRBV11-3 CASSFTGVPEAFF
TRBV3-1/TRBV3-2 CASSQRRAGETQYF
TRBV5-8 CASRSAPANEKLFF
TRBV19 CASSKVGQGGETQYF
TRBV18 CASSPPTGRDQPQHF
TRBV2 CASTYTTGETQYF
TRBV2 CASSDRTSGANVLTF
TRBV11-3 CASSSPQGYEQYF
TRBV19 CAGRGAYNEQFF
TRBV6-6 CASRVGGASTDTQYF
TRBV5-6 CASSSFSGGGGQPQHF
TRBV28 CASRSSSGANVLTF
TRBV11-2 CASSPWARQGALEKLFF
TRBV6-6 CASGGGPGQPQHF
TRBV11-3 CASSQTGVEETQYF
TRBV30 CAYSGQGATEAFF
TRBV28 CASSLLRDEQYF
TRBV29-1 CSPGGDSNTEAFF
TRBV2 CASSGGLLKSSYNEQFF
TRBV6-1 CASSEPAPGGNEQFF
TRBV9 CASSGGPVETQYF
TRBV19 CASSIGGRGTYEQYF
TRBV6-5 CASGSTGMNTEAFF
TRBV20-1 CSAGYVAFF
TRBV30 CAWSDQGAGEGYTF